The present T cell receptor (beta chain) was sequenced within a study of cytomegalovirus exposure and HLA in healthy donors. Study results and caveats: Analyses of presence/absence relied on an assumption of roughly uniform sequencing depth across donors. In a later analysis, common viral pathogens appeared linked to several of the most significant clusters.

Concerning this clone itself: No antigen is known for it.

PCR employed 60 Vbeta and 13 Jbeta primers. TCRdb's table, derived via immunoSEQ multiplex PCR, lists solely in-frame clones and lacks some. Among about 240,000 clones, just under 80% were seen once, and the ten largest hold approximately 0.47%. Sequenced input: PBMCs. This TCR was recovered from a boy between 10 and 17 years old in good health and CMV-seronegative.

CDR3 protein: CASTGAGVAEAFF. The CDR3 DNA is TGTGCCAGTACAGGGGCAGGGGTCGCTGAAGCTTTCTTT. The chain links TRBV6-5 to TRBJ1-1; 7 positions match TRBD1. CDR1 is MNHEY, CDR2 SVGAGI, per germline. Unmatched junction bases numbered 10, after V lost 9 bases and J lost 6 bases. The CDR3 is 13 residues long.